The T cell receptor beta chain described here comes from a study of CD8 T cell repertoires and HIV-1 epitope variants. In the study overall: Controls were a CMV, EBV and flu peptide pool, Ebola AY9 negative control, and no-peptide well. Separate from the cultures, 1M uncultured T cells served as baseline.

Turning to this clone: What it binds is unknown.

Study-wide results and limits: Beta chains alone show antigen proliferation, not cytokine profile or function.

The length of the CDR3 is 16 residues. Per germline, CDR1 SGHRS and CDR2 YFSETQ. V was pared by 4 bases and J by 3 bases, with 12 bases of the junction left unmatched. Sequencing used immunoSEQ multiplex PCR; TCRdb keeps in-frame clones, though not all of them. The profile shows approximately 2,600 clones, 69% of them singletons. Sequences were obtained from cultured CD8+ T cells derived from PBMCs. The chain joins TRBV5-1 to TRBJ1-1, with 7 nucleotides matching TRBD1. The sequence was collected from a male donor with HIV. As DNA, the CDR3 is TGCGCCAGCAGCATACTGACAGGGTTCGCCGACACTGAAGCTTTCTTT. Protein product: CASSILTGFADTEAFF.